This is a list of T cell receptor beta chains from one sample in a study of blood T cells in healthy people across ages. A single record per CDR3 protein comes from TCRdb applying MiXCR to the 5' RACE reads. The repertoire holds about 800,000 distinct CDR3 sequences, with roughly 25% as singletons. These data are also associated with another study on T cells of mothers and their children.

Sequencing input: blood. Receptors were obtained from a boy between 10 and 17 years old in good health. Each CDR3 is given with its conserved first and last residue. The D gene is left open where the match is weak. Expanded clones are given a class, and other clones once, few, many or no size at all.

>TRBV20-1|TRBJ2-7|TRBD2|NA
TGCAGTGCTAGGCCGGGACTAGCGGGAGGTCACGAGCAGTACTTC
CSARPGLAGGHEQYF
>TRBV7-2|TRBJ1-5|NA|NA
TGTGCCAGCAGCTTATTAGGCAGGACCACTGCTCAGCCCCAGCATTTT
CASSLLGRTTAQPQHF
>TRBV29-1|TRBJ2-3|TRBD2|few
TGCAGCGTTGGCCGGGACTACACAGATACGCAGTATTTT
CSVGRDYTDTQYF
>TRBV12-3/TRBV12-4|TRBJ2-1|TRBD2|NA
TGTGCCAGCAGTTTGACGGGACTAGCGGCAACTGACAATGAGCAGTTCTTC
CASSLTGLAATDNEQFF
>TRBV28|TRBJ2-3|NA|NA
TGTGCCAGCAGTTTATATGTTGCGGGGTCAGATACGCAGTATTTT
CASSLYVAGSDTQYF
>TRBV20-1|TRBJ1-1|NA|few
TGCAGTGCTAGAGGACAATCTCTCCGAGCTTTCTTT
CSARGQSLRAFF
>TRBV6-5|TRBJ2-1|TRBD1|few
TGTGCCAGCAGTTTGGGACAGGGGCGCTTCAATGAGCAGTTCTTC
CASSLGQGRFNEQFF
>TRBV20-1|TRBJ1-6|TRBD1|NA
TGCAGTGCTAGAGGCCGGGACAGGGGACGAAATTCACCCCTCCACTTT
CSARGRDRGRNSPLHF
>TRBV4-1|TRBJ2-7|TRBD1|few
TGCGCCAGCGGAATAAGACTGGGACAGGGCTACGAGCAGTACTTC
CASGIRLGQGYEQYF
>TRBV20-1|TRBJ1-2|NA|NA
TGCAGTGCTGGCACAGAATACAACTATGGCTACACCTTC
CSAGTEYNYGYTF
>TRBV29-1|TRBJ2-3|NA|NA
TGCAGCGTTGAAGGGATATTGGCAACTAGCACAGATACGCAGTATTTT
CSVEGILATSTDTQYF
>TRBV4-1|TRBJ2-7|NA|NA
TGCGCCAGCAGCCAGGGACGACGACAATGGGGGGCATCGTACGAGCAATACTTC
CASSQGRRQWGASYEQYF
>TRBV4-3|TRBJ1-1|NA|NA
TGCGCCAGCAGCGCCAGGACTGTGAACACTGAAGCTTTCTTT
CASSARTVNTEAFF
>TRBV29-1|TRBJ1-2|NA|NA
TGCAGCGTTGTGGACGGTTCCTACGGCTACACCTTC
CSVVDGSYGYTF
>TRBV9|TRBJ1-3|NA|NA
TGTGCCAGCAGTCGGGTTGGCGTCTCTGGAAACACCATATATTTT
CASSRVGVSGNTIYF
>TRBV4-3|TRBJ2-5|TRBD1|few
TGCGCCAGCAGCCTTGACAGGGAAGGGACCCAGTACTTC
CASSLDREGTQYF
>TRBV2|TRBJ1-1|NA|few
TGTGCCAGCAGTGATACGGTTGAAGCTTTCTTT
CASSDTVEAFF
>TRBV30|TRBJ2-1|NA|few
TGTGCCTGGGTGGAGGGGGCTAGGCATGAGCAGTTCTTC
CAWVEGARHEQFF
>TRBV6-4|TRBJ1-1|NA|few
TGTGCCAGCAGTGACGGTGCGAACACTGAAGCCTTCTTT
CASSDGANTEAFF
>TRBV4-1|TRBJ1-2|NA|NA
TGCGCCAGCAGCCAAGATGAGGACAACTATGGCTACACCTTC
CASSQDEDNYGYTF
>TRBV7-2|TRBJ2-3|TRBD2|NA
TGTGCCAGCAGCCTAGGACTAGCGGGAGATTACACAGATACGCAGTATTTT
CASSLGLAGDYTDTQYF
>TRBV28|TRBJ2-7|NA|NA
TGTGCCAGCAGTCCCCCGATCCCAGGGAGGTCCTACGAGCAGTACTTC
CASSPPIPGRSYEQYF
>TRBV9|TRBJ2-2|NA|NA
TGTGCCAGCAGCGTTTCCCGCCTGTTCGGGGAGCCGTTTTTT
CASSVSRLFGEPFF
>TRBV12-5|TRBJ1-1|NA|few
TGTGCTAGTGGTTTGGCCGGACTCTCGAACACTGAAGCTTTCTTT
CASGLAGLSNTEAFF
>TRBV5-1|TRBJ2-7|TRBD1|few
TGCGCCAGCAGCGTTGGAGGGACAGGAGCCTACGAGCAGTACTTC
CASSVGGTGAYEQYF
>TRBV5-1|TRBJ2-1|NA|NA
TGCGCCAGCAGCTTGGCCGGGTTGACTAGTTCGCAGTTCTTC
CASSLAGLTSSQFF
>TRBV9|TRBJ1-2|NA|few
TGTGCCAGCAGCGTCGAAGCTAACTATGGCTACACCTTC
CASSVEANYGYTF
>TRBV7-6|TRBJ1-4|NA|NA
TGTGCCAGCAGCTTAGCGGCCAGGGGTGAAAAACTGTTTTTT
CASSLAARGEKLFF
>TRBV2|TRBJ1-2|NA|NA
TGTGCCAGCGGCGACATTGGCGACTTCTATGGCTACACCTTC
CASGDIGDFYGYTF
>TRBV7-9|TRBJ1-2|TRBD1|NA
TGTGCCAGCAGCTCTGACAGGGAAGCTAACTATGGCTACACCTTC
CASSSDREANYGYTF
>TRBV9|TRBJ1-1|TRBD1|NA
TGTGCCAGCAGTGAGACAGGGACCACTGAAGCTTTCTTT
CASSETGTTEAFF
>TRBV20-1|TRBJ2-7|NA|few
TGCAGTGCTAGGGGTCGGACACAACGGGGACAAGGCTCCTACGAGCAGTACTTC
CSARGRTQRGQGSYEQYF
>TRBV15|TRBJ1-4|NA|NA
TGTGCCACCAGCAGAGATGGGGGCAGTGAAAAACTGTTTTTT
CATSRDGGSEKLFF
>TRBV28|TRBJ2-3|NA|NA
TGTGCCAGCAGTTTATCCAGATTCCCAGATACGCAGTATTTT
CASSLSRFPDTQYF
>TRBV7-2|TRBJ2-5|TRBD1|few
TGTGCCAGCAGCTCCGGGACAGGGATGTACCAAGAGACCCAGTACTTC
CASSSGTGMYQETQYF
>TRBV6-6|TRBJ2-4|NA|NA
TGTGCCAGCAGTTACTCTACAGATCCCAAAGCCAAAAACATTCAGTACTTC
CASSYSTDPKAKNIQYF
>TRBV9|TRBJ1-4|NA|few
TGTGCCAGCAGCGTAGGAAAGGTTGCAACTAATGAAAAACTGTTTTTT
CASSVGKVATNEKLFF
>TRBV29-1|TRBJ1-1|NA|NA
TGCAGCGTTGATACAGGACTTGAAGCTTTCTTT
CSVDTGLEAFF
>TRBV24-1|TRBJ2-5|NA|few
TGTGCCACCAGTGATTTGAGTCCAGGGATGGAGACCCAGTACTTC
CATSDLSPGMETQYF
>TRBV9|TRBJ2-6|NA|NA
TGTGCCAGCAGCGTGAGACAGGCTGGGGCCAACGTCCTGACTTTC
CASSVRQAGANVLTF
>TRBV29-1|TRBJ1-5|TRBD1|few
TGCCACCCGGGGGGGGACAGGGGACAGCCCCAGCATTTT
CHPGGDRGQPQHF
>TRBV7-3|TRBJ1-1|TRBD1|few
TGTGCCAGCAGCCCCCCCTGGCCGTGGGACAGGGGTGGGGCTGAAGCTTTCTTT
CASSPPWPWDRGGAEAFF
>TRBV5-1|TRBJ2-1|NA|NA
TGCACCAGCAGCTTGGAGTCAGGGTTCAATGAGCAGTTCTTC
CTSSLESGFNEQFF
>TRBV6-5|TRBJ1-6|NA|NA
TGTGCCAGCAGCAAGACAGGCCCTGTTTCGGCCCTCCACTTT
CASSKTGPVSALHF
>TRBV20-1|TRBJ2-1|TRBD2|few
TGCAGTGCTAGGAGCTCGGGACTAGCGGGAGTACGACTATACAATGAGCAGTTCTTC
CSARSSGLAGVRLYNEQFF
>TRBV28|TRBJ2-3|TRBD2|few
TGTGCCAGCAGTTTAGAGGCTAGCGGGACCGCAGTCACAGATACGCAGTATTTT
CASSLEASGTAVTDTQYF
>TRBV28|TRBJ2-7|TRBD2|NA
TGTGCCAGCAGTTCCCCCGGAGTAGCGGGGGGTATCCTCGAGCAGTACTTC
CASSSPGVAGGILEQYF
>TRBV28|TRBJ1-1|NA|NA
TGTGCCAGCAGGGGGACGGCGGCTGAAGCTTTCTTT
CASRGTAAEAFF
>TRBV24-1|TRBJ2-1|TRBD2|NA
TGTGCCACCAGTGATCCCACGTCTAGCGGGAGTCGGAATGAGCAGTTCTTC
CATSDPTSSGSRNEQFF
>TRBV7-2|TRBJ1-6|NA|few
TGTGCCAGCAGCCCTCAGCGACAGATCGATAATTCACCCCTCCACTTT
CASSPQRQIDNSPLHF
>TRBV7-2|TRBJ1-2|NA|NA
TGTGCCAGCAGCTTAGTATTCGGGGGCGAAATTGGGGGCTACACCTTC
CASSLVFGGEIGGYTF
>TRBV20-1|TRBJ2-5|NA|few
TGCAGTCGAAAGCGGGAGACCCAGTACTTC
CSRKRETQYF
>TRBV18|TRBJ2-7|NA|many
TGTGCCAGCAGCCCCGGGGGAACCTACGAGCAGTACTTC
CASSPGGTYEQYF
>TRBV2|TRBJ2-5|NA|NA
TGTGCCAGCAGAGGTGGGACGGCTTGGGAGACCCAGTACTTC
CASRGGTAWETQYF
>TRBV4-3|TRBJ1-4|TRBD1|NA
TGCGCCAGCAGCCATGATTATCGGACCGGGACAGGGTATGAAAAACTGTTTTTT
CASSHDYRTGTGYEKLFF